Presented here are 15 T cell receptor beta chains from one specimen sequenced in a study of tumor and adjacent non-tumor tissue in lung cancer. The library came from three nested PCR rounds adapted from ARM-PCR protocols. TCRdb independently ran MiXCR on the multiplex PCR reads; one entry per CDR3 protein. The data contain 40,000 to 55,000 distinct CDR3 sequences, 74% of them singletons. RNA was extracted from bulk tissue without any cell sorting. Distant lung tissue was collected more than 3 cm away from the tumor edge. Sample: distant non-tumor lung tissue. Source of these receptors: a woman aged 55-75 years with non-small cell lung cancer.

In DNA, the CDR3 is TGCGCCAGCTCCGGGACAGGGGGGACAGAGGAGCTGTTTTTT. Translating gives CASSGTGGTEELFF. The chain is built from TRBV4-3 and TRBJ2-2; TRBD1 matches 11 bases. The V and J ends lost 8 bases and 10 bases, in that order; junction bases with no gene match: 9. Germline V lookup: CDR1 LGHNA, CDR2 YSLEER. The CDR3 has 14 amino acids.

The V gene is TRBV6-1, the J gene TRBJ1-3; D is ambiguous. Per the germline V gene, CDR1 is MNHNS and CDR2 is SASEGT. The CDR3 covers 15 residues. In DNA form, the CDR3 reads TGTGACAGTAGTCGCGGACCAACTGGTGGAAACACCATATATTTT. This sequence encodes CDSSRGPTGGNTIYF.

Comments on this clonotype: A read error may be the cause here, since a much bigger clone is one base away. V is TRBV28 and J is TRBJ2-4, with 12 nucleotides matching TRBD2. The CDR3 covers 18 residues. CDR1 is MDHEN, CDR2 SYDVKM, per germline. J gave up 0 bases and V 7 bases, and 10 bases lay outside the gene matches. Here the CDR3 DNA reads TGTGCCAGCACCCATCGGACTAGCGGGACTATAGCCAAAAACATTCAGTACTTC. As protein: CASTHRTSGTIAKNIQYF.

In this sample, this clonotype turned up a few times. A read error may explain this, as a much larger clone is one base away. The chain has TRBV7-9 and TRBJ1-4; 8 nucleotides align to TRBD1. Per the germline V gene, CDR1 is SEHNR and CDR2 is FQNEAQ (reference sequence). The CDR3 has 14 residues. The CDR3, as DNA: TGTGCCAACAGCCCCCAGACAGGGGTTGAAAAACTGTTTTTT. Translated: CANSPQTGVEKLFF. The entire variable domain, with the rest obtained from reference TRBV7-9 and TRBJ1-4, is as follows: DTGVSQNPRHKITKRGQNVTFRCDPISEHNRLYWYRQTLGQGPEFLTYFQNEAQLEKSRLLSDRFSAERPKGSFSTLEIQRTEQGDSAMYLCANSPQTGVEKLFFGSGTQLSVL.

This clonotype was counted many times. V usage is TRBV21-1 and J usage is TRBJ1-3; no DNA check was done on the table's D call, TRBD1. TRBV21-1 is assigned pseudogene status. This CDR3 spans 16 amino acids. The CDR3 sequence: CAPAMTGKPSGNTIYF. For the CDR3, the DNA is TGTGCCCCAGCCATGACAGGGAAACCCTCTGGAAACACCATATATTTT.

A remark on this clonotype: Because it lacks the conserved phenylalanine or tryptophan at the end, this CDR3 is likely a read error. The DNA is left out, because the CDR3 cannot be placed on it with certainty; the CDR3 is given as TCRdb lists it. J is TRBJ1-5 and V is TRBV10-3. Ends included, the CDR3 has 13 residues. Germline V lookup: CDR1 ENHRY, CDR2 SYGVKD. This CDR3 is CAIAGGSNQPRHS.

Comment on this clonotype: The germline gene is not matched at one end of the junction; a read error may be the cause. The V and J genes are TRBV20-1 and TRBJ2-4; tentative D call: TRBD1 (7 bases). Germline CDR1 is DFQATT and CDR2 is SNEGSKA (reference sequence). The length of the CDR3 is 13 residues. The CDR3 DNA follows: TGCAGTGCTAGGGAGGGGGCCAAAACCATTCAGTACTTC. This codes for CSAREGAKTIQYF.

This clonotype was counted once. The chain uses TRBV4-3 and TRBJ1-4, with TRBD1 as a possible D gene (6 bases). This CDR3 has 14 residues. Looked up from germline, CDR1 is LGHNA and CDR2 is YSLEER. For the CDR3, the DNA is TGCACCATCAGCCAAGGATTGGGGGGCGCAGGGCTGTTTTTT. This translates into CTISQGLGGAGLFF.

The genes are TRBV6-2 or TRBV6-3 and TRBJ2-1; D might be TRBD1 (6 bases). This CDR3 contains 16 residues. The germline V and J ends were trimmed by 9 bases and 9 bases, with 27 bases remaining between them. CDR1 is MNHEY and CDR2 is SVGEGT in the germline V gene. The CDR3 DNA sequence: TGTGCCAGTATACAGTCCCCCCCCGACAGGCTGGGTGAGCAGTTCTTC. Translated: CASIQSPPDRLGEQFF.

This clonotype was detected only once. A read error may be the cause here, since a much bigger clone is one base away. CDR3 nucleotides: TGTGCCAGCAGTCTCTGTAGGAGGGGCTACACCTTC. Its protein is CASSLCRRGYTF. The chain links TRBV28 to TRBJ1-2; D gene unclear. CDR3 size: 12 residues. Trimming stripped 5 bases from V and 8 bases from J, with 12 bases between. CDR1 is MDHEN, CDR2 SYDVKM, per germline.

About this clonotype: No conserved phenylalanine or tryptophan ends this CDR3, so it is likely a read error. CDR3 loop: CSVTALAVTQYY. As DNA, the CDR3 is TGCAGCGTTACAGCGTTGGCAGTAACGCAGTATTAT. The V gene is TRBV29-1, the J gene TRBJ2-3; no reliable D call. Germline CDR1 reads SQVTM; CDR2 reads ANQGSEA. This CDR3 spans 12 amino acids. Trimming shortened V by 5 bases and J by 9 bases, and 15 bases separated the two germline ends.

As regards this clonotype: A junction end diverges from the germline sequence, so it may reflect a read error. The chain employs TRBV7-2 and TRBJ2-3, with D possibly TRBD2 on 5 matching bases. Germline V CDR1 and CDR2: SGHTA, FQGNSA. This CDR3 comprises 14 residues. The CDR3 nucleotides read TGTGCCAGCAGGGACGGTTCTAGCAGAGATACGCAGTATTTT. It encodes CASRDGSSRDTQYF.

On this clonotype itself: Germline is not matched at one junction end, which may reflect a read error. This rearrangement joins TRBV4-3 to TRBJ2-2; 7 bases match TRBD1. The germline CDR1 and CDR2 sequences are LGHNA and YSLEER. The CDR3 consists of 17 residues. The DNA of the CDR3 is TGCACCAGCAGCCAGGGTACAGGGGAAATGAACACCGGGGAGCTGTCTTTT. It is translated as CTSSQGTGEMNTGELSF.

Note on this clonotype: Relative to the germline gene, one junction end is altered; a read error may explain this. The V gene is TRBV12-3 or TRBV12-4, the J gene TRBJ2-3; the match to TRBD2 covers 7 bases. The CDR3 is 15 residues long. CDR3 in DNA: TGTGCCAGCAGCCGACGGGGGAGGGAGACAGAAACGCAATATTTT. Translated: CASSRRGRETETQYF.

This clonotype has only a few counts. CDR3 loop: CATRPANTGELFF. CDR3 nucleotide sequence: TGTGCCACCCGACCTGCGAACACCGGGGAGCTGTTTTTT. This chain joins TRBV19 and TRBJ2-2; D remains ambiguous. CDR3 length: 13 amino acids. V was pared by 10 bases and J by 0 bases, with 9 bases between. CDR1 and CDR2 (germline): LNHDA, SQIVND (reference sequence).